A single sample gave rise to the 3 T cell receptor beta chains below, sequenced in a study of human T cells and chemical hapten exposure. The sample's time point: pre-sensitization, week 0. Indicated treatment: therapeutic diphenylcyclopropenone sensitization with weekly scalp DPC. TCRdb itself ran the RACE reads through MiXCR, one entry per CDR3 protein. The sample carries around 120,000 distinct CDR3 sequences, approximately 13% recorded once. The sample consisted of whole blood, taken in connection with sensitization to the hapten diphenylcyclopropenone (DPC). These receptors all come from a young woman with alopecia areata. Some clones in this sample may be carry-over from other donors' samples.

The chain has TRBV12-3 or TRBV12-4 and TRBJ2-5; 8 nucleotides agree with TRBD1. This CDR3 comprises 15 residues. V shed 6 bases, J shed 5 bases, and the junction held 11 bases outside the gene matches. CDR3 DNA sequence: TGTGCCAGCAGCCTTGGGCAGGGGGCTAGGGAGACCCAGTACTTC. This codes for CASSLGQGARETQYF.

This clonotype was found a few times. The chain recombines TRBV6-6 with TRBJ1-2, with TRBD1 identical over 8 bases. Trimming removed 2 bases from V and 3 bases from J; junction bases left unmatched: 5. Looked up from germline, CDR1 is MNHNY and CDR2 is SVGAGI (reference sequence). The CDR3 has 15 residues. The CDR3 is CASSYPQGADYGYTF. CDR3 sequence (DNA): TGTGCCAGCAGTTACCCCCAGGGGGCCGACTATGGCTACACCTTC.

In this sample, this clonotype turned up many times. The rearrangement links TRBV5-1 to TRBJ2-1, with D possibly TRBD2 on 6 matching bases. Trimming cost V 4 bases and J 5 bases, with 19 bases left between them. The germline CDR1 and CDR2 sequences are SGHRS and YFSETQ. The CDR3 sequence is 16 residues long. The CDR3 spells CASSPMGGETHNEQFF. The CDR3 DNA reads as TGCGCCAGCAGCCCAATGGGGGGAGAAACACACAATGAGCAGTTCTTC.